This TCR beta chain stems from a study of OX40 agonist ivuxolimab in advanced cancers. Turning to the overall study: Ivuxolimab, which targeted the costimulatory receptor OX40 (CD134), was an agonistic, fully human IgG2 monoclonal antibody. Intravenous ivuxolimab was administered to patients every 2 weeks at six dose levels: 0.01, 0.1, 0.3, 1.5, 3 and 10 mg/kg. Among the approximately 50 dose-escalation patients, 19 had hepatocellular carcinoma, roughly 15 melanoma, 9 renal cell carcinoma and 9 head and neck cancer. In the dose-escalation cohort, nearly 85% of patients were male, and the mean age was roughly 56 years with a range of roughly 20 to 79. Prior anti-PD-1, anti-PD-L1 or anti-CTLA-4 therapy was permitted, and approximately 39% of dose-escalation patients had received checkpoint inhibitors. Partial responses were achieved by three dose-escalation patients, of whom one had hepatocellular carcinoma and two had cutaneous melanoma. The point of sequencing TCRbeta in the periphery was to test whether ivuxolimab changed TCR sequence diversity and drove clonal T-cell expansion. The paper reports the monotherapy dose-escalation portion (N = 52 patients) of the phase I ivuxolimab trial. The paper's findings and limits, for the study overall: The antigen specificity of the peripheral T cells that underwent clonal expansion was not determined. Low levels of normalized T-cell clonal expansion were also seen in some patients who did not respond. Partial responders in the 0.1-3.0 mg/kg groups had among the lowest normalized peripheral clonal expansion, especially among CD8+ T cells. After ivuxolimab, more expanded clones were found on average in CD8+ T cells than in CD4+ T cells. At doses of 0.1 to 3.0 mg/kg, clonal expansion of both CD4+ and CD8+ blood T cells was observed from baseline to week 6.

Patients with a history of autoimmune disease or receiving systemic immunosuppression were excluded from the trial. Peripheral blood for TCR sequencing was collected from all dose cohorts at baseline, on cycle 4 day 1, and on cycle 7 day 1. The samples were taken from a phase I, first-in-human, multicenter, open-label dose-escalation trial of ivuxolimab. The trial enrolled adults with locally advanced or metastatic head and neck squamous cell, hepatocellular, melanoma or renal cell carcinoma. Before TCR sequencing, CD4+ T cells and CD8+ T cells from peripheral blood were sorted into separate populations. Genomic DNA was isolated from the sorted cells so that the TCRbeta CDR3 region could be sequenced. The immunoSEQ Assay was used to sequence the TCRbeta CDR3 regions. TCRdb holds this immuneACCESS table with in-frame rearrangements only. Some clones are missing; in checked studies, unresolved V genes explain under half, and the rest has no known cause. In all, the sample holds 96,000 or so clones, and approximately 84% of those were seen once. 5.8% of the sample lies in the top ten.

From cysteine to phenylalanine, the CDR3 is 15 amino acids long. The CDR3 DNA has 45 bases and is translated from base 1. Between the V and J ends, shortened by 8 bases and 1 base respectively, the junction contains 17 bases. As encoded in the germline V gene, CDR1 is SGDLS while CDR2 is YYNGEE. This clone has only one observation. Its antigen target is currently unknown. Base qualities were left out, and no much larger clone turns up one base away. This sample also contains other DNA sequences that code for the same CDR3. The clonotype was recovered from an adult with an advanced solid tumor such as melanoma, head and neck, liver or kidney cancer. Recombination linked TRBV9 to TRBJ2-3, with a tentative D call of TRBD1 or TRBD2, each matching 5 bases. Sequencing used CD4+ or CD8+ T cells sorted from blood, obtained in a trial of the OX40 agonist ivuxolimab. The DNA reads TGTGCCAGTAGCTCAGCCCGGGACGGCACAGATACGCAGTATTTT. Its protein reads: CASSSARDGTDTQYF.